The TCR beta chain described here comes from a study of T cell responses to AZD1222 COVID-19 vaccine. Sequencing used immunoSEQ multiplex PCR; TCRdb keeps in-frame clones, though not all of them. The profile shows some 60,000 clones, about 86% of them singletons. As concerns this clone: Its specificity is unknown.

The ends lost 2 bases at V and 2 bases at J; junction bases unmatched: 1. The germline V gene encodes CDR1 MNHEY and CDR2 SVGEGT. This CDR3 is 14 amino acids long. Notes on the study in general: Seropositive AZD1222 recipients at baseline numbered only 5 or 6. Spike-specific TCR breadth and depth were elevated following two AZD1222 doses. Females made up more of the donors, who were largely white British, and clonal diversity may have come out too low. As reported, nearly half of all spike-specific TCRs target variant regions that are unmutated.

This sequence joins TRBV6-2 or TRBV6-3 and TRBJ2-5; 8 nucleotides line up with TRBD2. The sample in question was peripheral blood, obtained 28 days after the second AZD1222 dose. The clonotype originates from an adult who received the AZD1222 COVID-19 vaccine. CDR3 sequence: CASSYGTRQETQYF. In nucleotides, the CDR3 is TGTGCCAGCAGTTACGGGACTAGACAAGAGACCCAGTACTTC.